This TCR beta chain was identified in a study of T cells after yellow fever vaccination. Study at large: SMART-Seq v4 Ultra Low Input prepared the low-cell-number fractions.

Trimming removed 1 base from V and 4 bases from J; junction bases left unmatched: 9. The CDR3 consists of 16 residues. In germline, CDR1 is SGHDT, CDR2 YYEEEE. This clonotype occurred a few times. Its antigen is undetermined. Study-wide points: Within FACS-sorted repertoires, abundant clonotypes contaminating from the bulk population could be present. A small share of clonotypes appeared in both CD4 and CD8 compartments. The study re-detected most primary-vaccination clones after the booster (approximately 97% CD4, around 89% CD8).

TCRdb recomputed calls from the 5' RACE reads with MiXCR, one row per CDR3 protein. The sample lists around 250,000 distinct CDR3 sequences; around 5.2% were seen once. The chain joins TRBV5-6 to TRBJ2-5, with 8 positions matching TRBD1. The starting material was CD4+ T cells sorted from PBMCs, obtained on the day of the yellow fever booster vaccination. The receptor was isolated from a man between 18 and 35 years old who received the YFV17D yellow fever vaccine. This CDR3 reads CASSLRPGGWVETQYF. Written as DNA, the CDR3 is TGTGCCAGCAGCTTGAGGCCAGGGGGCTGGGTAGAGACCCAGTACTTC.